The 2 T cell receptor beta chains given below trace back to one sample, sequenced in a study of blood T cell repertoires in COVID-19. Assay: immunoSEQ multiplex PCR; the TCRdb copy retains only in-frame clones and omits some. Among 98,000 or so clones, about 82% were seen once, and the ten largest hold 10% to 15%. Sequencing was done on a sample of peripheral blood. The receptors originated from a woman aged 60-75 years in a cohort sampled during active or convalescent COVID-19.

This clone was counted between two and nine times. V gene TRBV3-1 (or the pseudogene TRBV3-2) combines with J gene TRBJ2-1, with D hard to call. V was pared by 0 bases and J by 8 bases, with 8 bases between. Germline V gene data show CDR1 as LGHDT and CDR2 as YNNKEL (reference sequence). This CDR3 comprises 13 residues. Here the CDR3 reads CASSQDRFYEQFF. For the CDR3, the DNA is TGTGCCAGCAGCCAAGATCGGTTCTATGAGCAGTTCTTC.

This clone was seen more than once but under ten times. The chain has TRBV7-2 and TRBJ1-5; no clear D. CDR1 and CDR2 (germline): SGHTA, FQGNSA. The CDR3 runs to 13 residues. Trimming pared 5 bases from V and 9 bases from J, leaving 14 bases between. In DNA, the CDR3 is TGTGCCAGCAGCCCCCCGGGTCCGGGGCCCCAGCATTTT. Protein: CASSPPGPGPQHF. Looking up the rest from reference TRBV7-2 and TRBJ1-5 gives the full variable domain: GAGVSQSPSNKVTEKGKDVELRCDPISGHTALYWYRQSLGQGLEFLIYFQGNSAPDKSGLPSDRFSAERTGGSVSTLTIQRTQQEDSAVYLCASSPPGPGPQHFGDGTRLSIL.